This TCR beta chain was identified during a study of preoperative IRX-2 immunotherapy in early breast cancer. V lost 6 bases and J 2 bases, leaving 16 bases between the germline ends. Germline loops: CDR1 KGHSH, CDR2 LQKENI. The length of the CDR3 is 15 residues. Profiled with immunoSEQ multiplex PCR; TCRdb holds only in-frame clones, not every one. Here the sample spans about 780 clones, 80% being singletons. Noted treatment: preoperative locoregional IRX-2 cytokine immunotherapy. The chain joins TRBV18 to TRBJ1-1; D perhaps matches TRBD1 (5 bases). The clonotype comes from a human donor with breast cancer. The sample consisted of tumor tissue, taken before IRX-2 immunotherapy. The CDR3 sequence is CASSPTGRRNTEAFF. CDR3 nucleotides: TGTGCCAGCTCCCCTACAGGACGAAGAAACACTGAAGCTTTCTTT.